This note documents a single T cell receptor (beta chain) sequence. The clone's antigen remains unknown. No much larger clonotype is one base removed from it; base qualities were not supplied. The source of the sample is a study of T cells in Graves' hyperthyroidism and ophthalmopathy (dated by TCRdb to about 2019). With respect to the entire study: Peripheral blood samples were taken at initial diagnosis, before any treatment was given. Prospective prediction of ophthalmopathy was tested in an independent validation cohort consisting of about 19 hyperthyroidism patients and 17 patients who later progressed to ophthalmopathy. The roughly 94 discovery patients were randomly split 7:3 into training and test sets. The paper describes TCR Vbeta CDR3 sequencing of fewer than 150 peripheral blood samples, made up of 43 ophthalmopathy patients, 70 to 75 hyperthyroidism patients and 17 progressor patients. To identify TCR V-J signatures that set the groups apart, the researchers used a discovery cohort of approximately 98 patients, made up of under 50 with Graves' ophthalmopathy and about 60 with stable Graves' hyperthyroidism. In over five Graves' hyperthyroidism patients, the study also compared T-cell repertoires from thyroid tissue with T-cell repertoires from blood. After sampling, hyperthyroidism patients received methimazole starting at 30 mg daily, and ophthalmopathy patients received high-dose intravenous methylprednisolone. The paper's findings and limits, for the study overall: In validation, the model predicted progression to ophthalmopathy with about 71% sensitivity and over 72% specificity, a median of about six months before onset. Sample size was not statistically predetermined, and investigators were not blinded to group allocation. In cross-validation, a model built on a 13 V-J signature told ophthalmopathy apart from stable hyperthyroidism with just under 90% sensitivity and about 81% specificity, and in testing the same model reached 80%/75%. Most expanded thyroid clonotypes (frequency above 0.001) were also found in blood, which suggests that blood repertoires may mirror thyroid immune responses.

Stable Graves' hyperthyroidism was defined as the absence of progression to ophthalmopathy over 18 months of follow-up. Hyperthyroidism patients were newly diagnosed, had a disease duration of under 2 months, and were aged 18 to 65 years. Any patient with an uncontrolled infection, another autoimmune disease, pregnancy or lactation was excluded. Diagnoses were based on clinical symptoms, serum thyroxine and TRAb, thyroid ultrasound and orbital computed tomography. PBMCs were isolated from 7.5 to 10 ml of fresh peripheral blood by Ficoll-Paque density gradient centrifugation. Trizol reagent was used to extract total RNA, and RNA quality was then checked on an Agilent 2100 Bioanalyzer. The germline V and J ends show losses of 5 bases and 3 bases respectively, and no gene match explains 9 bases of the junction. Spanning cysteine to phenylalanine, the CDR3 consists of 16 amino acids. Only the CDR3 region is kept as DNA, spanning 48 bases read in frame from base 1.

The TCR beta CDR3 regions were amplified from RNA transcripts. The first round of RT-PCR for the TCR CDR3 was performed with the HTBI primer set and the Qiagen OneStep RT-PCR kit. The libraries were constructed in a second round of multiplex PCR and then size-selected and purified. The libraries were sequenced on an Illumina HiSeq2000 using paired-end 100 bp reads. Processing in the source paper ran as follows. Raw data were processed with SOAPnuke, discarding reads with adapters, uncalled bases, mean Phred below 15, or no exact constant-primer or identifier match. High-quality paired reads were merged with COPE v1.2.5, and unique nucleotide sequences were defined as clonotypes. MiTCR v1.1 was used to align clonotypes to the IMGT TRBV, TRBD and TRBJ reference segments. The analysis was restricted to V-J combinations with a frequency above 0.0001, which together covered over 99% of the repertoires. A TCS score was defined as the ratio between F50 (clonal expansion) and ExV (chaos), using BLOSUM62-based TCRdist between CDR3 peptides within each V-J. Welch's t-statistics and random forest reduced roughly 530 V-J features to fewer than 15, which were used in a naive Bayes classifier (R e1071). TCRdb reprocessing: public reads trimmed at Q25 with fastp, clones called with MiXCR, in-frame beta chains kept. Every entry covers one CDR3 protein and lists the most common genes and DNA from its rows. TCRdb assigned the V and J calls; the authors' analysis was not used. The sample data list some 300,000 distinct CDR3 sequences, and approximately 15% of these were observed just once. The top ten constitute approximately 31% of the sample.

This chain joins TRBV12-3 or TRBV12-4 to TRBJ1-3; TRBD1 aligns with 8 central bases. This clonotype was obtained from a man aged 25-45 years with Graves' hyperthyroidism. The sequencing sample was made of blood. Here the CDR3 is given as CASSPGGQGYGNTIYF. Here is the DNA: TGTGCCAGCAGTCCCGGAGGACAGGGTTATGGAAACACCATATATTTT.